These 6 T cell receptor beta chains were sequenced from one sample in a study of identical twins. From the 5' RACE reads, TCRdb called clonotypes with MiXCR, one entry per CDR3 protein. The repertoire holds 450,000 or so distinct CDR3 sequences, with approximately 15% as singletons. These data also featured in a second study, about yellow fever vaccine responses in identical twins.

Material: CD4+ T cells sorted from blood. These TCRs come from a woman in her late teens or twenties in good health.

The chain couples TRBV20-1 to TRBJ2-2; a weak D match, TRBD2 (7 bases). This CDR3 contains 15 residues. V dropped 0 bases and J dropped 7 bases, with 15 bases sitting between them. Germline V CDR1 and CDR2: DFQATT, SNEGSKA (reference sequence). CDR3 in amino acids: CSARDGRGLIGELFF. The DNA of the CDR3 is TGCAGTGCTAGAGATGGGCGGGGGCTGATCGGGGAGCTGTTTTTT.

The V gene is TRBV7-9, the J gene TRBJ1-1, with 8 positions matching TRBD1. The CDR3 runs 12 residues. The V and J ends lost 8 bases and 6 bases, in that order; junction bases with no gene match: 5. Germline-derived CDR1 and CDR2 are SEHNR and FQNEAQ (reference sequence). CDR3 bases: TGTGCCAGCGGGAGACAGGGGCCTGAAGCTTTCTTT. Amino acids: CASGRQGPEAFF. The variable domain in full, with the rest retrieved from reference TRBV7-9 and TRBJ1-1, is DTGVSQNPRHKITKRGQNVTFRCDPISEHNRLYWYRQTLGQGPEFLTYFQNEAQLEKSRLLSDRFSAERPKGSFSTLEIQRTEQGDSAMYLCASGRQGPEAFFGQGTRLTVV.

In this sample, this clonotype turned up a few times. The chain has TRBV20-1 and TRBJ1-5, with D tentatively TRBD1 (5 bases). Germline CDR1 and CDR2: DFQATT and SNEGSKA (reference sequence). This CDR3 is 14 amino acids long. The V end was cut by 0 bases, the J end by 1 base, with 7 bases between. CDR3 amino acids: CSARDYRSNQPQHF. CDR3 DNA sequence: TGCAGTGCTAGAGACTACAGGAGCAATCAGCCCCAGCATTTT.

A few counts support this clonotype. The rearrangement joins TRBV5-1 to TRBJ2-7, with D perhaps TRBD1 (6 bases). Germline assignment: CDR1 SGHRS and CDR2 YFSETQ. V lost 4 bases to trimming and J lost 1 base, with 12 bases between them. The CDR3 is made up of 14 amino acids. The chain's CDR3 is CASSVQGSSYEQYF. CDR3 DNA sequence: TGCGCCAGCAGCGTACAGGGTAGTTCCTACGAGCAGTACTTC.

The gene calls are TRBV11-2 and TRBJ2-3, with a weak D call TRBD1 (6 bases). The CDR3 is 16 residues long. V shed 3 bases and J shed 2 bases, with 15 bases lying between them. Germline loops: CDR1 SGHAT, CDR2 FQNNGV. The CDR3, as DNA: TGTGCCAGCAGCTTCGCGCAGGGACATACCACAGATACGCAGTATTTT. Its protein product is CASSFAQGHTTDTQYF.

This clonotype was counted only a few times. The V gene is TRBV20-1, the J gene TRBJ2-5; D perhaps matches TRBD1 (6 bases). The V end was cut by 8 bases, the J end by 3 bases, with 22 bases between. CDR1 and CDR2 from the germline V gene are DFQATT and SNEGSKA (reference sequence). The CDR3 runs 15 residues. The CDR3 DNA is TGCAGTACCCGATGGGGCAGGGGATTAGAAGAGACCCAGTACTTC. It specifies CSTRWGRGLEETQYF.